These 5 T cell receptor beta chains originate from one sample sequenced in a study of persistence of HIV-infected CD4 T cells. Sequencing used immunoSEQ version 4 in survey mode. Using immunoSEQ multiplex PCR, the repertoire was profiled, and TCRdb retains in-frame clones only, with some absent. Of approximately 44,000 clones listed, about 90% were seen once; the top ten hold 1%. This nonspecific control used anti-CD3/anti-CD28 bead stimulation of CD4+ T cells. Sorting selected CD4+ T cells upregulating both CD40 ligand and CD69. Which antigens these TCRs recognize remains unknown. This specimen was CD4+ T cells sorted from PBMCs after 18-hour stimulation, taken from a patient who received antiretroviral therapy. These TCRs come from an adult man with HIV who was CMV-seropositive.

The rearrangement links TRBV19 to TRBJ1-4, with 7 bases lining up with TRBD1. V was clipped by 5 bases and J by 10 bases; unmatched bases: 10. There are 14 residues in the CDR3. CDR1 is LNHDA and CDR2 is SQIVND in the germline V gene (reference sequence). The CDR3: CASSPDRSVRKLFF. The CDR3 DNA follows: TGTGCCAGTAGTCCGGACAGGTCCGTCCGAAAACTGTTTTTT. The complete variable domain, with remaining parts taken from reference TRBV19 and TRBJ1-4, reads DGGITQSPKYLFRKEGQNVTLSCEQNLNHDAMYWYRQDPGQGLRLIYYSQIVNDFQKGDIAEGYSVSREKKESFPLTVTSAQKNPTAFYLCASSPDRSVRKLFFGSGTQLSVL.

The CDR3 region is CASSYEGGTEAFF. The CDR3, as DNA: TGTGCCAGCAGTTACGAAGGAGGCACTGAAGCTTTCTTT. The chain carries TRBV6-5 and TRBJ1-1; no firm D call. The CDR3 loop spans 13 amino acids. Trimming pared 2 bases from V and 4 bases from J, leaving 8 bases between. Germline CDR1 is MNHEY and CDR2 is SVGAGI.

The rearrangement uses TRBV4-2 and TRBJ1-3; TRBD1 aligns across 9 bases. The V gene's germline CDR1 is LGHNA and CDR2 YNFKEQ. This CDR3 has 16 residues. Unmatched junction bases numbered 4, after V lost 1 base and J lost 3 bases. CDR3 amino acids: CASSQGDRANGNTIYF. CDR3 DNA sequence: TGTGCCAGCAGCCAAGGGGACAGGGCGAATGGAAACACCATATATTTT.

This clone came up a few times. This chain connects TRBV20-1 to TRBJ2-3; TRBD2 is a possible D gene (5 bases). V was clipped by 7 bases and J by 6 bases, with 11 bases between them. Germline V lookup: CDR1 DFQATT, CDR2 SNEGSKA (reference sequence). The CDR3 runs to 11 residues. CDR3: CSGSSSDTQYF. The CDR3 region has the DNA TGCAGTGGTTCTAGCAGCGATACGCAGTATTTT.

The V and J genes are TRBV3-1 (or the pseudogene TRBV3-2) and TRBJ2-7; 7 nucleotides align to TRBD1. The CDR3 length is 15 residues. Trimming took 4 bases from V and 2 from J; bases not matched to a gene: 8. CDR1 LGHDT and CDR2 YNNKEL come from the germline V gene (reference sequence). In DNA, the CDR3 is TGTGCCAGCAGCCTTACCGACAGGGCTCCCTACGAGCAGTACTTC. This encodes CASSLTDRAPYEQYF.